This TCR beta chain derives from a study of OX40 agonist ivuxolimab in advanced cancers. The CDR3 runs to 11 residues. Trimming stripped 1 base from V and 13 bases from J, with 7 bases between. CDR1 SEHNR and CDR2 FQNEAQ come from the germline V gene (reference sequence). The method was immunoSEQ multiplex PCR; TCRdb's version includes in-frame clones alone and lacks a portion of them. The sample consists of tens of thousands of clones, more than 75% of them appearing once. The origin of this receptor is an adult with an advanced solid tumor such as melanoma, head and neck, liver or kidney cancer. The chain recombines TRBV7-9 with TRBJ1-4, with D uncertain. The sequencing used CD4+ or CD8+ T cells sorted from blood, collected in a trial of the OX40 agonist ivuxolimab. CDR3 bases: TGTGCCAGCAGCTTAGAGGCAACACTGTTTTTT. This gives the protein CASSLEATLFF.